This paragraph reports one T cell receptor beta chain. V shed 5 bases and J shed 4 bases, with 12 bases lying between them. The length of the CDR3 is 14 residues. The germline V gene has CDR1 SGHTA and CDR2 FQGTGA. Assay used: immunoSEQ multiplex PCR; TCRdb lists only in-frame clones, some missing. The data show 250,000 to 350,000 clones, roughly 89% seen once. This specimen belongs to a study of blood T cell repertoires in COVID-19. The sequencing input was peripheral blood. This receptor was identified in a woman aged 40 to 55 who had recovered from COVID-19. The chain uses TRBV7-3 and TRBJ2-1; TRBD1 is a possible D gene (5 bases). CDR3 in amino acids: CASSPPDSYNEQFF. Written as DNA, the CDR3 is TGTGCCAGCAGCCCCCCAGACAGTTACAATGAGCAGTTCTTC.